This T cell receptor (beta chain) was recorded in a study of spatial heterogeneity in lung cancer. The wider study: Unique TCR and UMI combinations averaged more than ten appearances each in raw reads.

This clonotype appeared many times. Each TCR cDNA molecule carried a unique molecular identifier. MiXCR, applied by TCRdb to the 5' RACE reads, yields one record per CDR3 protein. The repertoire holds around 60,000 distinct CDR3 sequences, with 7.5% to 8.5% as singletons. This sample's time point: sample taken at primary tumor resection. Researchers sequenced whole RNA taken from tumor, nontumor lung or frozen PBMC without sorting. The sequence came from a female donor with early-stage non-small cell lung cancer. The sample here was PBMCs, taken at surgery.

This CDR3 is CASSRKAGVNEQFF. The CDR3 nucleotides are TGTGCCAGCAGCCGAAAAGCGGGGGTCAATGAGCAGTTCTTC. The rearrangement links TRBV3-1 to TRBJ2-1; TRBD2 matches 8 bases. In germline, CDR1 is LGHDT, CDR2 YNNKEL (reference sequence). V shed 4 bases and J 6 bases; nucleotides not matched to a gene: 5. There are 14 residues in the CDR3.